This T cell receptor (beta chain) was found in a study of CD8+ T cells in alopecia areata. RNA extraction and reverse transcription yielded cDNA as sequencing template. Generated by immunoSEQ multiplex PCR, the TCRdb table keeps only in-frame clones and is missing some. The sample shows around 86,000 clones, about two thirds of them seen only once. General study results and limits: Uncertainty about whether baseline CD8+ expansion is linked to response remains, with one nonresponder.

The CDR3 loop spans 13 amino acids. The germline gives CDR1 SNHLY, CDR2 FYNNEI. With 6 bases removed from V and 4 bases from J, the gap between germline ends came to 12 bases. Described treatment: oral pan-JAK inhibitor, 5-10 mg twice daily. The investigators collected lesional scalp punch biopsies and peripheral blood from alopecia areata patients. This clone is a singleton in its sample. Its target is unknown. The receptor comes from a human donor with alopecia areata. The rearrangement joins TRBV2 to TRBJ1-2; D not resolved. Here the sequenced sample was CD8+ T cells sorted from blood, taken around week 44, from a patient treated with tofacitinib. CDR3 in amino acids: CASRDGLSYGYTF. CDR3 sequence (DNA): TGTGCCAGCAGGGACGGACTTTCCTATGGCTACACCTTC. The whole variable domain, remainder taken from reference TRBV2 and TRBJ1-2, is EPEVTQTPSHQVTQMGQEVILRCVPISNHLYFYWYRQILGQKVEFLVSFYNNEISEKSEIFDDQFSVERPDGSNFTLKIRSTKLEDSAMYFCASRDGLSYGYTFGSGTRLTVV.